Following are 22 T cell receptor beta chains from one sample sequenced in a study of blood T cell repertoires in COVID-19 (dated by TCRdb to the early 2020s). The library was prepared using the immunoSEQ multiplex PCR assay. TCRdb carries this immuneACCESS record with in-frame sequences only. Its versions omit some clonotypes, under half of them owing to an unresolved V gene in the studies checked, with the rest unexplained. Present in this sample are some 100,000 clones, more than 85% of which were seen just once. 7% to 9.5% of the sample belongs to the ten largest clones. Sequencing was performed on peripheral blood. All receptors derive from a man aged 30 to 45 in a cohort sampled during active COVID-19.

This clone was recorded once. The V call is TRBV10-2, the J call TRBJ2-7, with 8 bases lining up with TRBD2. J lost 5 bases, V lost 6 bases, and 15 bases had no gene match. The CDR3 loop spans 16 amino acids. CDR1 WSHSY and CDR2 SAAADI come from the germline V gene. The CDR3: CASRTAGGRGLHEQYF. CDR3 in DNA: TGCGCCAGCAGGACCGCGGGGGGTCGCGGCCTCCACGAGCAGTACTTC.

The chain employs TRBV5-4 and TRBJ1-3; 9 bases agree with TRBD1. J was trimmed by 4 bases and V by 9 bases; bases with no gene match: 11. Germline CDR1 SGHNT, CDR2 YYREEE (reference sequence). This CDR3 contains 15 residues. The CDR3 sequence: CATQPTGGIGNTIYF. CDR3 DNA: TGTGCCACACAACCGACAGGGGGTATAGGAAACACCATATATTTT.

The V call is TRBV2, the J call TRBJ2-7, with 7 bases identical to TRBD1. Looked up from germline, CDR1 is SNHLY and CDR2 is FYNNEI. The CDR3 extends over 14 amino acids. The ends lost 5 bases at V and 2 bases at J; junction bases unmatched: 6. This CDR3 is CASSSGTAPYEQYF. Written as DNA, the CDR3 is TGTGCCAGCAGTTCCGGGACAGCTCCCTACGAGCAGTACTTC.

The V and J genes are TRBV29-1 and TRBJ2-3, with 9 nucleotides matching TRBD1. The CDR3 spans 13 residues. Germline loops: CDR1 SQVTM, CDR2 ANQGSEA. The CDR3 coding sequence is TGCAGTCCCAGGGACAGGGGCACAGATACGCAGTATTTT. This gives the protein CSPRDRGTDTQYF.

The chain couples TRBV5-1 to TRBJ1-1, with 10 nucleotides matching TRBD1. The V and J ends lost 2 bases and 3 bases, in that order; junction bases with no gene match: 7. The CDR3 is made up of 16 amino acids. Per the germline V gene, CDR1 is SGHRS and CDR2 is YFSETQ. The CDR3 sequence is CASSFFTGTGDTEAFF. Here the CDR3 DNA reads TGCGCCAGCAGCTTCTTTACCGGGACAGGGGACACTGAAGCTTTCTTT.

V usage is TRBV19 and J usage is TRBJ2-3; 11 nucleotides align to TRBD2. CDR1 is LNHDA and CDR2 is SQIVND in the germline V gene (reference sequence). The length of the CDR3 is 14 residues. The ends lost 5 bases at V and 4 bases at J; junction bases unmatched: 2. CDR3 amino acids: CASSSGLAADTQYF. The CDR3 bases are TGTGCCAGTAGTTCGGGACTAGCGGCAGATACGCAGTATTTT.

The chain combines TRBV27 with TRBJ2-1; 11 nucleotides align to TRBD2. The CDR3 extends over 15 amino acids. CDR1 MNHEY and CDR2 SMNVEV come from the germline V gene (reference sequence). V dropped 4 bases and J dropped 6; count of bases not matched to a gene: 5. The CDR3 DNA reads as TGTGCCAGCAGTTCATCTAGCGGGGGGTTCAATGAGCAGTTCTTC. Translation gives CASSSSSGGFNEQFF.

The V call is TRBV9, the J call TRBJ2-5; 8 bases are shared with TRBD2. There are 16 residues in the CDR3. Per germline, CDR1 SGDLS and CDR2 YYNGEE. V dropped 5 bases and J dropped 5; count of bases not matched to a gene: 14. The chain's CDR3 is CASSEPKPGGGETQYF. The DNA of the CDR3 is TGTGCCAGCAGTGAACCTAAACCCGGGGGGGGTGAGACCCAGTACTTC.

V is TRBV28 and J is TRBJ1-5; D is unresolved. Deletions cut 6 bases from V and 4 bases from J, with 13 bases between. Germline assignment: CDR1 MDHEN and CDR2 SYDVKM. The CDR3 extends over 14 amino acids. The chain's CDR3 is CASRPAWPNQPQHF. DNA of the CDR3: TGTGCCAGCAGACCCGCCTGGCCGAATCAGCCCCAGCATTTT.

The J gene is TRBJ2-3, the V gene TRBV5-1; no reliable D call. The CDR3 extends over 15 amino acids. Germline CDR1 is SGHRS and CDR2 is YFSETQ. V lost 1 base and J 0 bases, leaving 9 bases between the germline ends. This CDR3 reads CASSLTVSSTDTQYF. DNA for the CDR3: TGCGCCAGCAGCTTGACGGTCTCTAGCACAGATACGCAGTATTTT.

DNA of the CDR3: TGTGCCAGCAGCTTACAGGGTCCCCTTGGCGAGCAGTACTTC. It is translated as CASSLQGPLGEQYF. The chain has TRBV7-8 and TRBJ2-7; a weak D match, TRBD1 (5 bases). V lost 2 bases and J lost 6, with 14 bases in between. CDR3 length: 14 residues. CDR1 SGHVS and CDR2 FQNEAQ come from the germline V gene.

The CDR3 bases are TGCACCAGCAGCCAAGGTCGGAGGAGCGGGACCCAGTACTTC. Its translation is CTSSQGRRSGTQYF. V and J are TRBV1 and TRBJ2-5; the D call of TRBD2 is as the table states it, not checked on the DNA. TRBV1 is a pseudogene segment. There are 14 residues in the CDR3.

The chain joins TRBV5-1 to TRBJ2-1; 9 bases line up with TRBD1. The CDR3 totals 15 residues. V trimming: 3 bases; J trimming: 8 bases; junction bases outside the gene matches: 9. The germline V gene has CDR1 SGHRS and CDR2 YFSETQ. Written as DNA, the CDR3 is TGCGCCAGCAGCTCAACCGGGACAGGGCACGATGAGCAGTTCTTC. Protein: CASSSTGTGHDEQFF. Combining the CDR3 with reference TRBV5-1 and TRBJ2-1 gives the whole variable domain KAGVTQTPRYLIKTRGQQVTLSCSPISGHRSVSWYQQTPGQGLQFLFEYFSETQRNKGNFPGRFSGRQFSNSRSEMNVSTLELGDSALYLCASSSTGTGHDEQFFGPGTRLTVL.

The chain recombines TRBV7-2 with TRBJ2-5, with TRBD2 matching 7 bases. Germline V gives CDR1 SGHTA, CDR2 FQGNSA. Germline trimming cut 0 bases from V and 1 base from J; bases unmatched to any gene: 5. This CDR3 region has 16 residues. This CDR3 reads CASSLAGEGIQETQYF. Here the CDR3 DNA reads TGTGCCAGCAGCTTAGCGGGGGAGGGGATCCAAGAGACCCAGTACTTC.

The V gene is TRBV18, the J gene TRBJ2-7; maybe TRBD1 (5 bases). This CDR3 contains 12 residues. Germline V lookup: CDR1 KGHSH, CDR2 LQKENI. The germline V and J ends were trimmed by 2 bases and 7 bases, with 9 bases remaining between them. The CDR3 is CASSPSTDEQYF. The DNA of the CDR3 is TGTGCCAGCTCACCATCGACAGATGAGCAGTACTTC.

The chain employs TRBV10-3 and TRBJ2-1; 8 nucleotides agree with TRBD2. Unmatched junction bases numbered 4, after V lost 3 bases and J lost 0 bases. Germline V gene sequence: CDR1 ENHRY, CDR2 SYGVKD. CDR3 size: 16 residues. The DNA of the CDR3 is TGTGCCATCAGTGACTCCGGGACTAGCTCCTACAATGAGCAGTTCTTC. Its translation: CAISDSGTSSYNEQFF.

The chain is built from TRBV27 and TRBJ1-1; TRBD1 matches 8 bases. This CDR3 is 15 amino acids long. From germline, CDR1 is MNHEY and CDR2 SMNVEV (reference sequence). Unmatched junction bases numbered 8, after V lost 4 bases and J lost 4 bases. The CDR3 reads CASSSGPTGATEAFF. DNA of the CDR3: TGTGCCAGCAGTTCCGGTCCGACAGGGGCCACTGAAGCTTTCTTT.

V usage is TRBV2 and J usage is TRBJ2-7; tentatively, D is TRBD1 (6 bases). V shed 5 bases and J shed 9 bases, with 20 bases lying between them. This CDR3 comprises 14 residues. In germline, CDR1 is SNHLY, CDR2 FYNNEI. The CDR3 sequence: CASSPGTPQLGQYF. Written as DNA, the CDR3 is TGTGCCAGCAGTCCCGGGACACCCCAGCTAGGGCAGTACTTC.

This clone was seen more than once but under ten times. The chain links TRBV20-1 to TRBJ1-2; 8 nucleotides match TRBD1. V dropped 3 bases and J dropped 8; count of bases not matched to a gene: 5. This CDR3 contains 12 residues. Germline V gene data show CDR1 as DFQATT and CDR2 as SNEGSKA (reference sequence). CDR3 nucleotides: TGCAGTGCTAGTCTGACAGGGGTAGGCTACACCTTC. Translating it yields CSASLTGVGYTF.

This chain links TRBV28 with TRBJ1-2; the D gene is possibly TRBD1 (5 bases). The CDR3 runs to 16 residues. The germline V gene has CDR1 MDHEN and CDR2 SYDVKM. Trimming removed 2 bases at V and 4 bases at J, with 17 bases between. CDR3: CASSLRAGTGVYGYTF. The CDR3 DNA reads TGTGCCAGCAGTTTACGAGCGGGGACGGGGGTCTATGGCTACACCTTC.

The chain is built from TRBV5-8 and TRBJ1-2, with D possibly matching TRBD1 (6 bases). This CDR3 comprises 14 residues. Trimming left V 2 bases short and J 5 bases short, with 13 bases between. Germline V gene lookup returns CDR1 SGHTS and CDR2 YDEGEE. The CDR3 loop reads CASSFGGQGYGYTF. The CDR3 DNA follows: TGTGCCAGCAGCTTCGGGGGGCAGGGGTATGGCTACACCTTC.

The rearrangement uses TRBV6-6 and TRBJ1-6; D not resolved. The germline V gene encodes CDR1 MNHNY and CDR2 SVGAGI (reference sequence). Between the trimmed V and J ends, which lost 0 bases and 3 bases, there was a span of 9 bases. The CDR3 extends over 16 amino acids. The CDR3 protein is CASSYSRLSYNSPLHF. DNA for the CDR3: TGTGCCAGCAGTTACTCGAGGCTGAGCTATAATTCACCCCTCCACTTT.